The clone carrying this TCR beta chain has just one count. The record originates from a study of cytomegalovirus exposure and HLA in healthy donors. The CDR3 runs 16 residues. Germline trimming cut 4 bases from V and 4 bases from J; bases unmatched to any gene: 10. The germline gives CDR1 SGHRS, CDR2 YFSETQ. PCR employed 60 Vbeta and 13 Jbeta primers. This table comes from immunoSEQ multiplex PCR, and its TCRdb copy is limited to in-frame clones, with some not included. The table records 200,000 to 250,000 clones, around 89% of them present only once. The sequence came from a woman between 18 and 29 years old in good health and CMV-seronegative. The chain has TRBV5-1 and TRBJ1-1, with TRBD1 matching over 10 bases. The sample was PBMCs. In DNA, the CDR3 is TGCGCCAGCAGCCCGGGGACAGGGGTAAGGAGCACTGAAGCTTTCTTT. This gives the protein CASSPGTGVRSTEAFF.